The text below deals with one TCR beta chain. Its antigen is undetermined. This sample is part of a study of T cell responses to AZD1222 COVID-19 vaccine. TCRdb's table, derived via immunoSEQ multiplex PCR, lists solely in-frame clones and lacks some. The repertoire holds 75,000 to 100,000 clones, with 88% as singletons. Trimming pared 0 bases from V and 0 bases from J, leaving 7 bases between. CDR1 and CDR2 from the germline V gene are GTSNPN and SVGIG (reference sequence). The CDR3 length is 14 residues. Overall study findings and caveats: Per reports, nearly half of all spike-specific TCRs target regions that are unmutated in variants. Clonal diversity was possibly underestimated; the donors were predominantly white British and more often female.

The sequence was obtained from an adult in good health. The sequences come from peripheral blood, collected on day 0 of AZD1222 vaccination. The chain uses TRBV30 and TRBJ2-3, with no clear D. This chain's CDR3 is CAWSVSRSTDTQYF. CDR3 sequence (DNA): TGTGCCTGGAGTGTATCCAGAAGCACAGATACGCAGTATTTT.